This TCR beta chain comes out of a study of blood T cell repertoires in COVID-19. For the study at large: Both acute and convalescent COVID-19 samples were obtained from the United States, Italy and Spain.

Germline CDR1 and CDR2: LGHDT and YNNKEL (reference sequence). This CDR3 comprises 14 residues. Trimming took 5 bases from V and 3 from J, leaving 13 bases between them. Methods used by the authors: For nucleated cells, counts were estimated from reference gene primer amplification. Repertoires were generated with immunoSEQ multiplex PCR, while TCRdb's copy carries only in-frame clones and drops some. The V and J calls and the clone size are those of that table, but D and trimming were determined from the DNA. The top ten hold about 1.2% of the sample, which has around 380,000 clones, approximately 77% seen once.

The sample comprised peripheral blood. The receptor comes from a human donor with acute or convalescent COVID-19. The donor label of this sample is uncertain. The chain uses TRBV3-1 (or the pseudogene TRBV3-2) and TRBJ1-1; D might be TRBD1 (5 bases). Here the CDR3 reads CASSSLGGDTEAFF. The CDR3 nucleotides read TGTGCCAGCAGCTCTCTGGGAGGGGACACTGAAGCTTTCTTT.